The clone carrying this T cell receptor (beta chain) has only a few counts. Its antigen is not identified. The making of cDNA relied on 5'RACE with 10-nucleotide random UMIs. Each CDR3 protein is one row after TCRdb ran MiXCR on the 5' RACE reads. Among about 33,000 distinct CDR3 sequences, roughly 1.6% were seen once, and the ten largest hold around 9%. CDR3 length: 11 amino acids. Germline CDR1 reads SGHNT; CDR2 reads YENEEA. Germline trimming cut 5 bases from V and 10 bases from J; bases unmatched to any gene: 2. This record belongs to a study of neurological immune-mediated disorders. Findings of the study overall: Sharing of CDR3 amino acid sequences among expanded clones across subjects was absent, suggesting private repertoires in all groups.

Sequencing was done on a sample of PBMCs. V gene TRBV11-3 combines with J gene TRBJ2-1; 7 nucleotides match TRBD2. This receptor was taken from a woman aged 25 to 39 with multiple sclerosis. CDR3 coding DNA: TGTGCCAGCAGCCAGGGAGGGGAGCAGTTCTTC. It is translated as CASSQGGEQFF.